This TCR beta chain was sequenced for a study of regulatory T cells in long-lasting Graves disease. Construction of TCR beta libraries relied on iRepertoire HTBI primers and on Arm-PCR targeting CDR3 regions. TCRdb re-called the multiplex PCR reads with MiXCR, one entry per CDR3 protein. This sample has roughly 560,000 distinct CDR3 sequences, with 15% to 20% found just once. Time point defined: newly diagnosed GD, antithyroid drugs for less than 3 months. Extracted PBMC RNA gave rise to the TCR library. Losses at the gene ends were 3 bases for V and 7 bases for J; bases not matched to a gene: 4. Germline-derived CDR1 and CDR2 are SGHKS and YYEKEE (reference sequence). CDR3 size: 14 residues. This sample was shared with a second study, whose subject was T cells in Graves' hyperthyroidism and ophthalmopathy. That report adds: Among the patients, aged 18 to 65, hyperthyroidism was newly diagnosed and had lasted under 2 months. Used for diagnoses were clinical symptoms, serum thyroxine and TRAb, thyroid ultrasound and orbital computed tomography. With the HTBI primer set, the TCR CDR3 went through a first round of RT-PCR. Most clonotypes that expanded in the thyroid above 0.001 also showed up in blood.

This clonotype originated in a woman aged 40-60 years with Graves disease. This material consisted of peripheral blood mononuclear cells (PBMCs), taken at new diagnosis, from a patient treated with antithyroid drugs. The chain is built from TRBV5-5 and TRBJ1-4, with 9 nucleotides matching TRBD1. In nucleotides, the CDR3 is TGTGCCAGCAGCTCACAGGGGGCGTTTGAAAAACTGTTTTTT. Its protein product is CASSSQGAFEKLFF.